This T cell receptor beta chain came from a study of T cell responses to AZD1222 COVID-19 vaccine. CDR1 and CDR2 from the germline V gene are MGHRA and YSYEKL. This CDR3 spans 15 amino acids. V was trimmed by 0 bases and J by 0 bases, leaving 8 bases between them. Libraries were prepared by immunoSEQ multiplex PCR; TCRdb keeps only in-frame clonotypes and omits some of them. This table has some 200,000 clones, about nine tenths appearing once. The material sequenced was peripheral blood, taken 28 days after the second AZD1222 dose. This rearrangement joins TRBV4-1 to TRBJ1-2; the D gene is possibly TRBD1 (5 bases). The origin of this receptor is an adult who received the AZD1222 COVID-19 vaccine. In DNA form, the CDR3 reads TGCGCCAGCAGCCAAGAGCAGGGCCCTAACTATGGCTACACCTTC. It codes for CASSQEQGPNYGYTF.